This T cell receptor beta chain was retrieved from a study of low-dose radiotherapy and immunotherapy resistance in tumors. Overall study context: Cohort 1 received 0.5 Gy per fraction every 2 weeks, totaling 6.5 Gy.

Time point meaning: before trial treatment. Nivolumab, ipilimumab, aspirin, low-dose cyclophosphamide and low-dose radiotherapy were all administered to the donors. Priming of first-strand cDNA relied on TRAV- and TRBV-specific primers (covering alpha and beta chains). With a constant-region primer and a V-primer adapter, TCRs were subjected to around 18 PCR cycles of amplification. TCRdb reprocessed the reads via MiXCR and lists one record per CDR3 protein. The sample yields nearly 95,000 distinct CDR3 sequences, more than 8.5% seen once. A few counts support this clonotype. The receptor was derived from a male donor with prostate cancer. The specimen was PBMCs, collected before treatment.

The DNA of the CDR3 is TGCGCCAGCAGCTTTCTACTAGCGGGTCGGATTGAGCAGTTCTTC. Protein product: CASSFLLAGRIEQFF. The chain carries TRBV5-1 and TRBJ2-1; 9 bases are a match to TRBD2. V lost 2 bases, J lost 9 bases, and 9 bases stayed unmatched. This CDR3 has 15 residues. The germline V gene encodes CDR1 SGHRS and CDR2 YFSETQ.